This TCR beta chain is from a study of PD-L1 blockade in urothelial cancer. Background on the study: Patients' atezolizumab regimen, 1,200 mg intravenously every 3 weeks, began around 2014.

The method was immunoSEQ multiplex PCR; TCRdb's version includes in-frame clones alone and lacks a portion of them. Here the sample spans about 63,000 clones, roughly 79% being singletons. This clone was detected only a few times. The time point: pretreatment peripheral blood. Patients' cancers were locally advanced or metastatic urothelial carcinomas. The specimen was PBMCs, collected around atezolizumab (anti-PD-L1) treatment. The clonotype originates from an older man with urothelial cancer.

CDR3 amino acids: CASSGPDTQYF. The CDR3 nucleotides are TGTGCCAGCAGTGGGCCAGATACGCAGTATTTT. This chain uses TRBV2 with TRBJ2-3, with no clear D. Germline V lookup: CDR1 SNHLY, CDR2 FYNNEI. V was clipped by 4 bases and J by 4 bases, with 3 bases between them. The CDR3 length is 11 residues.